This T cell receptor (beta chain) originates from a study of blood T cell repertoires in COVID-19. On the study more broadly: From the United States, Italy and Spain came samples of acute and convalescent COVID-19.

Method: immunoSEQ multiplex PCR; TCRdb's copy keeps in-frame clones and lacks some. The sample gives 95,000 to 110,000 clones, roughly 84% of which show up once; roughly 6% is in the top ten. J was trimmed by 3 bases and V by 4 bases; bases with no gene match: 9. CDR3 size: 16 residues. Germline CDR1 is KGHSH and CDR2 is LQKENI. The V call is TRBV18, the J call TRBJ2-7, with 10 bases lining up with TRBD1. This TCR came from a human donor in a cohort sampled during active COVID-19. Sequenced sample: peripheral blood. Here the CDR3 reads CASSLDRGLDLYEQYF. CDR3 in DNA: TGTGCCAGCTCACTCGACAGGGGGCTGGATCTCTACGAGCAGTACTTC.